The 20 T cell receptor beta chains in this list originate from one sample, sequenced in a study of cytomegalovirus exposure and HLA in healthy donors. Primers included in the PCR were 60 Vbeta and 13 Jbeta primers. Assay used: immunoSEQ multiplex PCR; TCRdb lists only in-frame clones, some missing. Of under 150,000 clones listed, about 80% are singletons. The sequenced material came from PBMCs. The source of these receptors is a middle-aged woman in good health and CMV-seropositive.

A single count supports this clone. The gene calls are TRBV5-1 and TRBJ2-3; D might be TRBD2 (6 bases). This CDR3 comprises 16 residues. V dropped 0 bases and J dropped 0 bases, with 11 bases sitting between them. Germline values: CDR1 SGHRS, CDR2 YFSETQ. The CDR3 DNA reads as TGCGCCAGCAGCTTGGTTGTAGCGGCTAGCACAGATACGCAGTATTTT. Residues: CASSLVVAASTDTQYF.

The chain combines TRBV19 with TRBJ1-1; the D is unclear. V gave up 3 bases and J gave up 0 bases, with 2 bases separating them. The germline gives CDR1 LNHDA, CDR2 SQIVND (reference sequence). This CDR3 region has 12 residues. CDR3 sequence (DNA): TGTGCCAGTAGTATCGTGAACACTGAAGCTTTCTTT. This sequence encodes CASSIVNTEAFF. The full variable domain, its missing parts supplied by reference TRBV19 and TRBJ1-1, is DGGITQSPKYLFRKEGQNVTLSCEQNLNHDAMYWYRQDPGQGLRLIYYSQIVNDFQKGDIAEGYSVSREKKESFPLTVTSAQKNPTAFYLCASSIVNTEAFFGQGTRLTVV.

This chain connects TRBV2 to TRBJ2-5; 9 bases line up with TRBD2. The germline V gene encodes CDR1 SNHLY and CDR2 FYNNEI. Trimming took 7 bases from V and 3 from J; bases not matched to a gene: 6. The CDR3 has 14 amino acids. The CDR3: CASTRGRGKETQYF. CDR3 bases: TGTGCCAGCACCCGCGGGAGGGGTAAAGAGACCCAGTACTTC.

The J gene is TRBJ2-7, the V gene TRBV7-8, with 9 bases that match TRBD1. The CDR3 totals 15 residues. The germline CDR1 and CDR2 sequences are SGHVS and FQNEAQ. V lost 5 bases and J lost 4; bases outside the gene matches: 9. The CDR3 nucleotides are TGTGCCAGCAGCATCGCCGGGACAGGGTTGTACGAGCAGTACTTC. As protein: CASSIAGTGLYEQYF.

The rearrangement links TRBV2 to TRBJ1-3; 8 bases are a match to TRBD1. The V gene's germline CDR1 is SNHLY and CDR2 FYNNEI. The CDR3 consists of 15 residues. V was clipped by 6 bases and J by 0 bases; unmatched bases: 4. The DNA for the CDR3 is TGTGCCAGCAGGGCCGGGACAGGCTCTGGAAACACCATATATTTT. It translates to CASRAGTGSGNTIYF.

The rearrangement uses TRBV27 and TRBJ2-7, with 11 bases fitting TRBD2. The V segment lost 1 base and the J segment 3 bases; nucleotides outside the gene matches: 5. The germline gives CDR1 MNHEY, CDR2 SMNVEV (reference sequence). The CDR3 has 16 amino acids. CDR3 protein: CASSLLGTSGNYEQYF. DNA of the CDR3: TGTGCCAGCAGTTTATTAGGGACTAGCGGAAACTACGAGCAGTACTTC.

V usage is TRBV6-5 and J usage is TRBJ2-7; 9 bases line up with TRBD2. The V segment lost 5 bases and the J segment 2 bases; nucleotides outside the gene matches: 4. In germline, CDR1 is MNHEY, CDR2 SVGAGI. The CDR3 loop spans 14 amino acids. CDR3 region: CASSRLAVTYEQYF. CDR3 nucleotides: TGTGCCAGCAGTCGACTAGCGGTAACCTACGAGCAGTACTTC.

CDR3 protein: CASSPDRGMPNTEAFF. CDR3 bases: TGTGCCAGCAGCCCCGATCGGGGAATGCCAAACACTGAAGCTTTCTTT. V is TRBV13 and J is TRBJ1-1; D is ambiguous. The germline V gene encodes CDR1 PRHDT and CDR2 FYEKMQ (reference sequence). Trimming shortened V by 5 bases and J by 2 bases, and 18 bases separated the two germline ends. The CDR3 is 16 amino acids.

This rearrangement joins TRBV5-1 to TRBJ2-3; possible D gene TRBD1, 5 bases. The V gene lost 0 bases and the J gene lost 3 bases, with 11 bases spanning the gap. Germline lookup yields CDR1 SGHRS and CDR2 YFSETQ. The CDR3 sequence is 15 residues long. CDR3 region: CASSLGAGMTDTQYF. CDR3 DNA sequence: TGCGCCAGCAGCTTGGGGGCAGGGATGACAGATACGCAGTATTTT.

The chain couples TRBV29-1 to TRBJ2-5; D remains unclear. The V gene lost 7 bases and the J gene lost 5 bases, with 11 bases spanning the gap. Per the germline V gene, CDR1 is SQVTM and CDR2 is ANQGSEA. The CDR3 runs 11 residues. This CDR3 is CSAEDWETQYF. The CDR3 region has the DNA TGCAGCGCCGAGGATTGGGAGACCCAGTACTTC.

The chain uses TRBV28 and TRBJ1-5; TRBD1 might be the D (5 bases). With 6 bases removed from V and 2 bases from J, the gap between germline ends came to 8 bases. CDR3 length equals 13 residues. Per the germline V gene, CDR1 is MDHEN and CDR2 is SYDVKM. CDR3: CASRDTRNQPQHF. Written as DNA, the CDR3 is TGTGCCAGCAGGGACACGCGCAATCAGCCCCAGCATTTT.

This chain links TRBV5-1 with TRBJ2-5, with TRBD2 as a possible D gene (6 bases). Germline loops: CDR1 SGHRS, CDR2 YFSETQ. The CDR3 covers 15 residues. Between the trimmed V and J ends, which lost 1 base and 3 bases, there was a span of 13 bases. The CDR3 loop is CASSLFAGGKETQYF. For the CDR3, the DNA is TGCGCCAGCAGCTTGTTTGCGGGCGGGAAAGAGACCCAGTACTTC.

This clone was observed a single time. CDR3 region: CASSERDTGELFF. DNA of the CDR3: TGTGCCAGCAGTGAACGGGACACCGGGGAGCTGTTTTTT. The chain is built from TRBV6-1 and TRBJ2-2, with D unresolved. CDR1 and CDR2 (germline): MNHNS, SASEGT. The CDR3 contains 13 residues. V was shortened by 2 bases and J by 3 bases, with 4 bases between the two germline ends.

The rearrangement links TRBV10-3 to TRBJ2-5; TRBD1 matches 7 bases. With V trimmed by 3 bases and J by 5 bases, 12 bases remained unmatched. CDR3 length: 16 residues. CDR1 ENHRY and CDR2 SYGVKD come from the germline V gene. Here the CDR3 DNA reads TGTGCCATCAGTGATAAAGGGGGCGGTCAGGGGGAGACCCAGTACTTC. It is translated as CAISDKGGGQGETQYF.

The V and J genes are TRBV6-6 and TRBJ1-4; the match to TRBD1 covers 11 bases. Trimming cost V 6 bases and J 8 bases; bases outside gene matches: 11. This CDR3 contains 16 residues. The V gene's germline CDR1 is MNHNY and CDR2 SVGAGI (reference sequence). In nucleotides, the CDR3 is TGTGCCAGCAGCCTACCAGGACAGGGGGCTCGGGAAAAACTGTTTTTT. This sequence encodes CASSLPGQGAREKLFF.

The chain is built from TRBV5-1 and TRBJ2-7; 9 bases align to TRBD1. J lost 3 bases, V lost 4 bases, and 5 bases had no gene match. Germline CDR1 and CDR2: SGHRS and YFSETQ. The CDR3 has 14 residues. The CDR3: CASSLVTGGYEQYF. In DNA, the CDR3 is TGCGCCAGCAGCCTGGTGACAGGGGGCTACGAGCAGTACTTC. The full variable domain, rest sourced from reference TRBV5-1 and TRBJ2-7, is KAGVTQTPRYLIKTRGQQVTLSCSPISGHRSVSWYQQTPGQGLQFLFEYFSETQRNKGNFPGRFSGRQFSNSRSEMNVSTLELGDSALYLCASSLVTGGYEQYFGPGTRLTVT.

CDR3 in amino acids: CSVETGSTDTQYF. CDR3 DNA: TGCAGCGTTGAAACAGGGAGCACAGATACGCAGTATTTT. The chain links TRBV29-1 to TRBJ2-3; tentatively, D is TRBD1 (6 bases). Between the trimmed V and J ends, which lost 2 bases and 0 bases, there was a span of 6 bases. This CDR3 spans 13 amino acids. CDR1 is SQVTM, CDR2 ANQGSEA, per germline.

The CDR3 here is CASSQVYGVGQFF. As DNA, the CDR3 is TGTGCCAGCAGCCAAGTATACGGGGTCGGGCAGTTCTTC. This chain uses TRBV14 with TRBJ2-1; D is possibly TRBD2 (5 bases). CDR1 is SGHDN, CDR2 FVKESK, per germline. V gave up 1 base and J gave up 12 bases, with 13 bases separating them. This CDR3 region has 13 residues.

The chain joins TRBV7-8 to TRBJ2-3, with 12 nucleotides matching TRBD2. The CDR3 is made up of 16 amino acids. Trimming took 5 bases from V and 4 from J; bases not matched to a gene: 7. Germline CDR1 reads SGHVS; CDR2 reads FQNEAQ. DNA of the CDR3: TGTGCCAGCAGCCCCCGACTAGCGGGAGAGGCAGATACGCAGTATTTT. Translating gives CASSPRLAGEADTQYF.

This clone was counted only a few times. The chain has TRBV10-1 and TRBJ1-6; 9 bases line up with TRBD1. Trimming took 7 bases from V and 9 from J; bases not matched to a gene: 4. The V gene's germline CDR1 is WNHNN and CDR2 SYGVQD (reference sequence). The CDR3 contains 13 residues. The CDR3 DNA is TGCGCCAGCACCCGGGACAGGGTTTCACCCCTCCACTTT. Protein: CASTRDRVSPLHF.